This T cell receptor beta chain was recorded in a study of T cell repertoires in cytomegalovirus infection. About the research overall: It can be stated that public TCR beta signatures indicated CMV infection as well as a matching HLA type. Whole-study results and caveats: HLA-C-restricted TCR beta clonotypes specific for CMV led the ex vivo response.

Note on this clonotype: The antigen remains unidentified.

The germline V gene has CDR1 SQVTM and CDR2 ANQGSEA. This CDR3 contains 18 residues. The V end lost 0 bases, the J end lost 0 bases, and 20 bases lay between the germline ends. MiXCR, run by TCRdb on the reads, gives a single entry per CDR3 protein. The table lists some 680,000 distinct CDR3 sequences, about a third of them singletons, with around 3% in the top ten. The rearrangement uses TRBV29-1 and TRBJ2-5; D might be TRBD1 (6 bases). The receptor was derived from a human donor in good health (CMV status not recorded). Some clones in this sample may be carry-over from other donors' samples. The sample was PBMCs. CDR3 DNA sequence: TGCAGCGTTGAAGATCTTGGTCTCCAGGGGAAGTACCAAGAGACCCAGTACTTC. It yields the protein CSVEDLGLQGKYQETQYF.